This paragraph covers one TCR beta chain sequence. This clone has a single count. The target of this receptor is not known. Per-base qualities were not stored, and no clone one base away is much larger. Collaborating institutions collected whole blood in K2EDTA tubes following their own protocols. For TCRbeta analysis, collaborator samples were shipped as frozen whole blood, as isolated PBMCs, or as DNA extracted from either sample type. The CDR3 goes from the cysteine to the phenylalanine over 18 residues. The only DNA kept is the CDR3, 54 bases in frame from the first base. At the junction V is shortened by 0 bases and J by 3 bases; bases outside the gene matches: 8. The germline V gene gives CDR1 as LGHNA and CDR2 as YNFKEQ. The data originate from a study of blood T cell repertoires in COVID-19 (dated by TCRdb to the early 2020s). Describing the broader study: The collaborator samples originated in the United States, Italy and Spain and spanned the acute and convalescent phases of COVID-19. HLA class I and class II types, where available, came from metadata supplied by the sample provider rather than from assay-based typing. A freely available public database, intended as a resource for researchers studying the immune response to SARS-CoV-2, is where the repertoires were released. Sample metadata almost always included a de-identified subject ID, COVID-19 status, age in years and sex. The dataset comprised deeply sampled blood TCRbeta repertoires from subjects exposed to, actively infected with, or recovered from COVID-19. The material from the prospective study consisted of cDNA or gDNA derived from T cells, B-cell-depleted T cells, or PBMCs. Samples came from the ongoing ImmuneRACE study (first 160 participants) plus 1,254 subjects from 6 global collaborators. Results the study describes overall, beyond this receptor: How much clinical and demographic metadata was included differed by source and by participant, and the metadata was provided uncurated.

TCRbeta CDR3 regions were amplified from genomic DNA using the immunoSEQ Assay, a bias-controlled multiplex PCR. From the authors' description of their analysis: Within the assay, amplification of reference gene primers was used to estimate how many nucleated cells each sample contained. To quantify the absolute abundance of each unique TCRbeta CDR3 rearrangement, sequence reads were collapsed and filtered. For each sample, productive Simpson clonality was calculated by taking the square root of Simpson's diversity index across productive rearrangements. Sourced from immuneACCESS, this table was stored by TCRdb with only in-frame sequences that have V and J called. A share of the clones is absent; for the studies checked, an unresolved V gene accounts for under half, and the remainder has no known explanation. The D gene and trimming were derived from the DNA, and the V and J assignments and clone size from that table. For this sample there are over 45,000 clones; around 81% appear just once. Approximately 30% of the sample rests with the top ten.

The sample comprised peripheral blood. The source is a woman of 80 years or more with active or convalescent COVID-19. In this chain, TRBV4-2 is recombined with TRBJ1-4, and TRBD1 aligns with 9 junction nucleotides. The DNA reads TGTGCCAGCAGCCAAGATGTCCCGGGACAGGGACCTAATGAAAAACTGTTTTTT. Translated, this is CASSQDVPGQGPNEKLFF.